The 31 T cell receptor beta chains in this list originate from one sample, sequenced in a study of molecular identifiers for immune sequencing clone quantification. In TCRdb, the PCR reads were re-called with MiXCR into one record per CDR3 protein. The table shows hundreds of thousands of distinct CDR3 sequences, with roughly 25% occurring only once. The source material was naive CD8+ T cells from blood, with Jurkat cell RNA spiked in. Subset defined: FACS-sorted CD8+CD4-CCR7+CD45RA+ naive T cells. The receptor set was obtained from a human donor in good health. Some libraries in this study had Jurkat cell RNA spiked in.

This clonotype was observed a few times. The rearrangement joins TRBV6-2 or TRBV6-3 to TRBJ2-7, with 8 nucleotides matching TRBD2. Germline CDR1 and CDR2: MNHEY and SVGEGT. This CDR3 contains 16 residues. V was clipped by 6 bases and J by 5 bases; unmatched bases: 15. CDR3 DNA: TGTGCCAGCAGCCACCCTCTGTCGGGGGGGCTTGACGAGCAGTACTTC. This gives the protein CASSHPLSGGLDEQYF.

Of note for this clonotype: The junction departs from germline at one end; a sequencing error may be responsible. The chain joins TRBV6-5 to TRBJ2-7; D not certain. The CDR3 is 15 amino acids. Germline values: CDR1 MNHEY, CDR2 SVGAGI. CDR3 coding DNA: TGTGCCAGCAGTTACGGAGTCAACCCCCTTTACGGGCAGTACTTC. This sequence encodes CASSYGVNPLYGQYF.

This clonotype was found many times. The V call is TRBV5-1, the J call TRBJ2-2; weak D call: TRBD1 (6 bases). Germline CDR1 SGHRS, CDR2 YFSETQ. The CDR3 covers 16 residues. V was cut by 2 bases and J by 0 bases, with 11 bases left in between. CDR3 loop: CASSFTGPANTGELFF. The CDR3 DNA is TGCGCCAGCAGCTTTACAGGGCCCGCGAACACCGGGGAGCTGTTTTTT.

The chain links TRBV24-1 to TRBJ2-3, with a possible D match to TRBD1 (6 bases). Trimming removed 4 bases from V and 9 bases from J, with 13 bases in between. Germline CDR1 is KGHDR and CDR2 is SFDVKD. This CDR3 region has 13 residues. CDR3 loop: CATSDEDRATQYF. In DNA, the CDR3 is TGTGCCACCAGTGACGAGGACAGAGCGACGCAGTATTTT.

The sample holds one count of this clonotype. A read error may be the cause here, since a much bigger clone is one base away. The chain has TRBV2 and TRBJ1-6; D not resolved. The CDR3 totals 13 residues. CDR1 is SNHLY, CDR2 FYNNEI, per germline. CDR3 DNA: TGTGCCAGCAAAAGTACAGCTAATCCACCCCTCCACTTT. As protein: CASKSTANPPLHF.

This clonotype was seen a handful of times. The chain has TRBV24-1 and TRBJ2-7; 8 bases match TRBD1. V dropped 7 bases and J dropped 9; count of bases not matched to a gene: 19. Germline V gene data show CDR1 as KGHDR and CDR2 as SFDVKD. The CDR3 contains 16 residues. DNA of the CDR3: TGTGCCACCAGCCTAAGGGCAGGGGGCGGTCCTACCGGGCAGTACTTC. It codes for CATSLRAGGGPTGQYF.

Concerning this clonotype itself: Since a much larger clone is just one base distant, this may be a read error. The chain combines TRBV6-1 with TRBJ1-4, with D perhaps matching TRBD1 (6 bases). Germline V CDR1 and CDR2: MNHNS, SASEGT. Trimming removed 4 bases at V and 4 bases at J, with 13 bases between. CDR3 length: 15 amino acids. CDR3 amino acids: CASSGEWTVNEKLFF. The CDR3 DNA follows: TGTGCCAGCAGTGGAGAATGGACAGTTAATGAAAAACTGTTTTTT.

Many counts were recorded for this clonotype. The chain joins TRBV7-2 to TRBJ2-1; no definite D call. Trimming took 1 base from V and 3 from J, leaving 7 bases between them. Germline-derived CDR1 and CDR2 are SGHTA and FQGNSA. CDR3 length equals 14 residues. In DNA, the CDR3 is TGTGCCAGCAGCTTAGGCCCTAGCTACAATGAGCAGTTCTTC. The encoded protein is CASSLGPSYNEQFF.

The count of this clonotype is one. This rearrangement joins TRBV27 to TRBJ2-5; the match to TRBD1 covers 9 bases. Trimming at V came to 5 bases and at J to 1 base, leaving 8 bases not matched to a gene. The germline CDR1 and CDR2 sequences are MNHEY and SMNVEV (reference sequence). The length of the CDR3 is 16 residues. This CDR3 is CASSPIQGAVQETQYF. The CDR3 DNA is TGTGCCAGCAGTCCGATACAGGGGGCGGTCCAAGAGACCCAGTACTTC.

This clonotype was detected ten times or more. The rearrangement joins TRBV6-5 to TRBJ1-1; the match to TRBD1 covers 7 bases. V trimming: 5 bases; J trimming: 4 bases; junction bases outside the gene matches: 7. Germline V gives CDR1 MNHEY, CDR2 SVGAGI. The CDR3 spans 14 residues. The chain's CDR3 is CASSDTGDGTEAFF. In DNA form, the CDR3 reads TGTGCCAGCAGTGACACAGGGGACGGCACTGAAGCTTTCTTT.

This clonotype showed up just a few times. The genes are TRBV19 and TRBJ2-7; 9 bases line up with TRBD1. The J segment lost 2 bases and the V segment lost 4 bases, leaving 3 bases of the junction unmatched. The CDR3 has 14 amino acids. Germline values: CDR1 LNHDA, CDR2 SQIVND (reference sequence). In nucleotides, the CDR3 is TGTGCCAGTAGTACGGACAGGGGCCCCTACGAGCAGTACTTC. It translates to CASSTDRGPYEQYF.

This clonotype was observed at least ten times. The DNA of the CDR3 is TGCAGTGCTAGAGGACCGCCGACAGGAAGAAACACTGAAGCTTTCTTT. This encodes CSARGPPTGRNTEAFF. The chain has TRBV20-1 and TRBJ1-1; possibly TRBD1 for D (6 bases). Germline V gene sequence: CDR1 DFQATT, CDR2 SNEGSKA (reference sequence). This CDR3 is built from 16 residues. The ends were cut back, 1 base at V and 2 bases at J, with 17 bases in the middle.

This clonotype has more than one count but fewer than ten. J is TRBJ2-1 and V is TRBV27; a weak D match, TRBD2 (6 bases). The ends were cut back, 6 bases at V and 5 bases at J, with 14 bases in the middle. The CDR3 runs 14 residues. Looked up from germline, CDR1 is MNHEY and CDR2 is SMNVEV (reference sequence). Here the CDR3 reads CASSDGSPNNEQFF. DNA of the CDR3: TGTGCCAGCAGCGACGGGAGTCCCAACAATGAGCAGTTCTTC.

The rearrangement links TRBV11-3 to TRBJ2-3, with TRBD2 matching 12 bases. The trim removed 11 bases at V and 0 bases at J, leaving 9 bases unmatched. This CDR3 is 16 amino acids long. Germline V gives CDR1 SGHNT, CDR2 YENEEA. The CDR3 region is CARGRTSGVSTDTQYF. In nucleotides, the CDR3 is TGTGCCCGCGGCCGGACTAGCGGGGTTAGCACAGATACGCAGTATTTT.

The chain combines TRBV20-1 with TRBJ2-1; the D gene is possibly TRBD2 (6 bases). V was trimmed by 0 bases and J by 8 bases, leaving 20 bases between them. The CDR3 spans 16 residues. Germline V gene data show CDR1 as DFQATT and CDR2 as SNEGSKA (reference sequence). This CDR3 reads CSAREFGGTDLDEQFF. The CDR3 bases are TGCAGTGCTAGAGAATTTGGCGGGACCGATTTGGATGAGCAGTTCTTC.

This chain joins TRBV20-1 and TRBJ2-7, with D hard to call. The CDR3 spans 13 residues. V lost 0 bases, J lost 3 bases, and 9 bases lay in between. Looked up from germline, CDR1 is DFQATT and CDR2 is SNEGSKA (reference sequence). The CDR3 loop is CSARDLGNYEQYF. CDR3 nucleotide sequence: TGCAGTGCTAGAGATCTGGGCAACTACGAGCAGTACTTC.

Only a few counts were recorded for this clonotype. The rearrangement joins TRBV7-3 to TRBJ2-2; possibly TRBD2 for D (5 bases). The germline V and J ends were trimmed by 5 bases and 5 bases, with 21 bases remaining between them. This CDR3 has 17 residues. The germline CDR1 and CDR2 sequences are SGHTA and FQGTGA. The CDR3 spells CASSPPIGSGATGELFF. CDR3 in DNA: TGTGCCAGCAGCCCCCCGATTGGGAGCGGTGCGACCGGGGAGCTGTTTTTT.

This clonotype turned up a few times. The V call is TRBV6-5, the J call TRBJ2-3, with unresolved D. The germline V gene encodes CDR1 MNHEY and CDR2 SVGAGI. Between the trimmed V and J ends, which lost 5 bases and 11 bases, there was a span of 17 bases. The CDR3 contains 13 residues. The CDR3 coding sequence is TGTGCCAGCAGTCAGTCGTCTGCCCTCGGGCAGTATTTT. This encodes CASSQSSALGQYF.

Comment on this clonotype: A much more abundant neighbour one base away suggests this may be a read error. The chain combines TRBV14 with TRBJ1-1; D not resolved. V shed 1 base and J shed 4 bases, with 13 bases lying between them. Germline V CDR1 and CDR2: SGHDN, FVKESK. The CDR3 loop spans 15 amino acids. The CDR3, as DNA: TGTGCCAGCAGCCAAGTCCTTCAGATGAGCACTGAAGCTTTCTTT. Protein product: CASSQVLQMSTEAFF.

The rearrangement links TRBV11-2 to TRBJ2-1; perhaps TRBD2 as D (6 bases). The germline V gene has CDR1 SGHAT and CDR2 FQNNGV. The CDR3 loop spans 14 amino acids. Trimming left V 0 bases short and J 13 bases short, with 16 bases between. The CDR3 protein is CASSLDLGRRDQFF. In DNA form, the CDR3 reads TGTGCCAGCAGCTTAGATTTGGGCAGGAGGGATCAGTTCTTC.

The chain employs TRBV20-1 and TRBJ1-2; no clear D. Trimming took off 4 bases at V and 2 bases at J, with 17 bases between the two ends. Germline V lookup: CDR1 DFQATT, CDR2 SNEGSKA (reference sequence). The CDR3 has 15 residues. The CDR3 nucleotides read TGCAGTGCTACAGCCCCCACCCAGTCAAACTATGGCTACACCTTC. Amino acid sequence: CSATAPTQSNYGYTF.

The CDR3 DNA reads as TGTGCCAGCAGCCCAACAGGTACGACGGCGGTCAATGAGCAGTTCTTC. This codes for CASSPTGTTAVNEQFF. The gene calls are TRBV13 and TRBJ2-1; weak D call: TRBD1 (5 bases). This CDR3 comprises 16 residues. CDR1 and CDR2 (germline): PRHDT, FYEKMQ (reference sequence). Trimming pared 5 bases from V and 6 bases from J, leaving 20 bases between.

V usage is TRBV29-1 and J usage is TRBJ2-1; possible D gene TRBD2, 6 bases. This CDR3 spans 17 amino acids. Germline V gene sequence: CDR1 SQVTM, CDR2 ANQGSEA. V was shortened by 3 bases and J by 3 bases, with 21 bases between the two germline ends. The CDR3 nucleotides read TGCAGCGTTGAGTGGCTAGCGAGAGGGCGACTCTACAATGAGCAGTTCTTC. This sequence encodes CSVEWLARGRLYNEQFF.

This clonotype was detected many times. The J gene is TRBJ2-3, the V gene TRBV12-3 or TRBV12-4, with D unresolved. There are 12 residues in the CDR3. The germline V and J ends were trimmed by 5 bases and 7 bases, with 10 bases remaining between them. The DNA for the CDR3 is TGTGCCAGCAGTATTACTACAAATACGCAGTATTTT. Its translation is CASSITTNTQYF.

There are many counts of this clonotype. The V and J genes are TRBV2 and TRBJ1-1; no firm D call. V was pared by 1 base and J by 0 bases, with 9 bases between. Germline V gene sequence: CDR1 SNHLY, CDR2 FYNNEI. This CDR3 has 15 amino acids. CDR3 amino acids: CASSEGVGMNTEAFF. CDR3 nucleotide sequence: TGTGCCAGCAGTGAAGGAGTCGGTATGAACACTGAAGCTTTCTTT.

At least ten counts were recorded for this clonotype. This chain uses TRBV29-1 with TRBJ1-1; a possible D gene is TRBD1 (6 bases). The CDR3 consists of 14 residues. Per germline, CDR1 SQVTM and CDR2 ANQGSEA. The germline V and J ends were trimmed by 6 bases and 3 bases, with 17 bases remaining between them. The CDR3 here is CSVEGWGQYTEAFF. The CDR3 region has the DNA TGCAGCGTCGAGGGGTGGGGGCAGTACACTGAAGCTTTCTTT.

The V call is TRBV6-6, the J call TRBJ1-1; D gene ambiguous. The CDR3 spans 13 residues. V lost 6 bases and J lost 4, with 12 bases in between. The germline V gene has CDR1 MNHNY and CDR2 SVGAGI (reference sequence). CDR3 sequence (DNA): TGTGCCAGCAGACAAGCTTGGGGCACTGAAGCTTTCTTT. This encodes CASRQAWGTEAFF.

The rearrangement uses TRBV24-1 and TRBJ2-2, with D possibly matching TRBD1 (5 bases). Germline V gives CDR1 KGHDR, CDR2 SFDVKD. There are 15 residues in the CDR3. Trimming left V 4 bases short and J 2 bases short, with 10 bases between. CDR3 nucleotide sequence: TGTGCCACCAGTGAAGGGGCGGATAACACCGGGGAGCTGTTTTTT. Translation gives CATSEGADNTGELFF.

The chain has TRBV5-6 and TRBJ2-5; 9 bases map to TRBD1. CDR3 length: 15 amino acids. V dropped 3 bases and J dropped 0; count of bases not matched to a gene: 3. CDR1 is SGHDT, CDR2 YYEEEE, per germline. CDR3 nucleotide sequence: TGTGCCAGCAGCTGGGGGACAGGGAACCAAGAGACCCAGTACTTC. Translated, it gives CASSWGTGNQETQYF.

This clonotype was seen only once. This may arise from a read error, as a much more abundant clone is one base away. The chain recombines TRBV7-9 with TRBJ1-1; D not certain. Germline loops: CDR1 SEHNR, CDR2 FQNEAQ (reference sequence). The CDR3 has 13 amino acids. V was cut by 5 bases and J by 3 bases, with 10 bases left in between. The CDR3 spells CASSAVTYTEAFF. The CDR3 DNA reads TGTGCCAGCAGCGCGGTCACTTACACTGAAGCTTTCTTT.

This clonotype showed up many times. The rearrangement links TRBV20-1 to TRBJ2-7; the match to TRBD2 covers 9 bases. Trimming at V came to 2 bases and at J to 3 bases, leaving 8 bases not matched to a gene. The CDR3 consists of 15 residues. CDR1 DFQATT and CDR2 SNEGSKA come from the germline V gene (reference sequence). The CDR3 nucleotides are TGCAGTGCTAGATCGATGTCTAGCGGGGACTACGAGCAGTACTTC. It is translated as CSARSMSSGDYEQYF.